This TCR beta chain stems from a study of cytomegalovirus exposure and HLA in healthy donors. Germline assignment: CDR1 LNHDA and CDR2 SQIVND (reference sequence). Losses at the gene ends were 3 bases for V and 6 bases for J; bases not matched to a gene: 8. This CDR3 is 15 amino acids long. The PCR ran on 60 Vbeta and 13 Jbeta primers. Here immunoSEQ multiplex PCR was the method, and the copy in TCRdb shows in-frame clones only, minus some. The table shows 90,000 to 140,000 clones, with more than 60% occurring only once. This receptor was taken from a male donor in good health and CMV-seronegative. The chain combines TRBV19 with TRBJ1-1; 9 positions agree with TRBD1. The sequencing sample was made of PBMCs. CDR3 amino acids: CASSMTGTGRSEAFF. In DNA, the CDR3 is TGTGCCAGTAGTATGACCGGGACAGGGCGGTCTGAAGCTTTCTTT.